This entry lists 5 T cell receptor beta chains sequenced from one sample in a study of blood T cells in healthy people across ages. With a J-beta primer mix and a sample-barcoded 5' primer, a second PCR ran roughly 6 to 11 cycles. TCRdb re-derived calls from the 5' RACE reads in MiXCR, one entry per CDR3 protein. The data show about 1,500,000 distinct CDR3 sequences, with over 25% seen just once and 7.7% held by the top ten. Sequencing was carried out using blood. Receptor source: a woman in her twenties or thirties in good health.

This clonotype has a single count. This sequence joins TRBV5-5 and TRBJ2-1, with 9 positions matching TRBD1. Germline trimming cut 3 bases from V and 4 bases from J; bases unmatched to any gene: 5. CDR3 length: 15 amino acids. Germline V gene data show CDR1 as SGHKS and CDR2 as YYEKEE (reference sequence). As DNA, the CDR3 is TGTGCCAGCAGCTGGGGGGACAGGGAGTACAATGAGCAGTTCTTC. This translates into CASSWGDREYNEQFF.

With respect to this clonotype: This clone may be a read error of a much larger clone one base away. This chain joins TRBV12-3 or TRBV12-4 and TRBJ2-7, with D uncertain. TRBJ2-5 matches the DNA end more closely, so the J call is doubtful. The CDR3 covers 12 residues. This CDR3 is CASTIGRRTQYF. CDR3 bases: TGTGCCAGCACAATAGGACGCCGGACCCAGTACTTC.

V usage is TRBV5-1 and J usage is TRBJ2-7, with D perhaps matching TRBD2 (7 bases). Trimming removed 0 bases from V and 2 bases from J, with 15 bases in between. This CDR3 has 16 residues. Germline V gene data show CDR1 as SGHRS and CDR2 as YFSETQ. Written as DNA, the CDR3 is TGCGCCAGCAGCTTGGCCGTCGGGGGGCAGACCTACGAGCAGTACTTC. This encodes CASSLAVGGQTYEQYF.

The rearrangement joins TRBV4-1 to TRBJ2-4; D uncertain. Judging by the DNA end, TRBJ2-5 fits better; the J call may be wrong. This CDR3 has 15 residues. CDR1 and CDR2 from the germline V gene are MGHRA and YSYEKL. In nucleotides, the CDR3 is TGCGCCAGCAGCCAAGGAGACTTCTTGGGAGAGACCCAGTACTTC. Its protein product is CASSQGDFLGETQYF.

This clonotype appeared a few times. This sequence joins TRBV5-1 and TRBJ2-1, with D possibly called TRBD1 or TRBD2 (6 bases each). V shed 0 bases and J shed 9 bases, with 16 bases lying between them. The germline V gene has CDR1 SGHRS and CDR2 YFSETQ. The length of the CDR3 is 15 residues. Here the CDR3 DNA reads TGCGCCAGCAGCTTGGCCAAGGGGGGCTCGGGTGAGCAGTTCTTC. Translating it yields CASSLAKGGSGEQFF.